Below, 29 T cell receptor beta chains from the same sample are listed, as sequenced in a study of cytomegalovirus exposure and HLA in healthy donors. Only in-frame clones appear in the TCRdb table, and some are missing; sequencing was by immunoSEQ multiplex PCR. The sample lists 220,000 or so clones, approximately 87% occurring once. Specimen: PBMCs. All receptors derive from a woman between 18 and 30 years old in good health and CMV-seronegative.

This clone showed up just once. This chain links TRBV27 with TRBJ1-2, with 10 bases that match TRBD1. In germline, CDR1 is MNHEY, CDR2 SMNVEV (reference sequence). The CDR3 is 15 residues long. Trimming at V came to 0 bases and at J to 7 bases, leaving 5 bases not matched to a gene. CDR3 loop: CASSLSTGGEVGYTF. The CDR3 DNA sequence: TGTGCCAGCAGTTTATCGACAGGGGGCGAAGTTGGCTACACCTTC.

The gene calls are TRBV2 and TRBJ2-1, with D possibly being TRBD2 (5 bases). This CDR3 region has 13 residues. V shed 7 bases and J shed 8 bases, with 15 bases lying between them. Per the germline V gene, CDR1 is SNHLY and CDR2 is FYNNEI. Here the CDR3 DNA reads TGTGCCAGCATGAGGCTACCCGGGGATGAGCAGTTCTTC. The encoded protein is CASMRLPGDEQFF.

The chain employs TRBV2 and TRBJ1-2, with a possible D match to TRBD1 (6 bases). The ends were cut back, 1 base at V and 1 base at J, with 16 bases in the middle. The CDR3 sequence is 17 residues long. Germline CDR1 is SNHLY and CDR2 is FYNNEI. The CDR3 DNA is TGTGCCAGCAGTGAAGTCGGAACAGGGAGAAATAACTATGGCTACACCTTC. This translates into CASSEVGTGRNNYGYTF.

This chain uses TRBV6-1 with TRBJ2-7; the D gene could be TRBD1 or TRBD2 (5 bases each). Germline CDR1 and CDR2: MNHNS and SASEGT. This CDR3 is built from 13 residues. V was trimmed by 3 bases and J by 6 bases, leaving 12 bases between them. DNA of the CDR3: TGTGCCAGCAGTGACGGTGAGGGGAGCGAGCAGTACTTC. Its protein product is CASSDGEGSEQYF.

This chain uses TRBV15 with TRBJ2-7; TRBD2 is a possible D gene (6 bases). V was trimmed by 5 bases and J by 6 bases, leaving 23 bases between them. Per the germline V gene, CDR1 is LNHNV and CDR2 is YYDKDF (reference sequence). There are 16 residues in the CDR3. The CDR3 region has the DNA TGTGCCACCAGCGGGTTTGGTGGCGGGAAAGAAGGCGAGCAGTACTTC. As protein: CATSGFGGGKEGEQYF.

The chain links TRBV5-1 to TRBJ1-1; 8 nucleotides agree with TRBD1. The germline V gene encodes CDR1 SGHRS and CDR2 YFSETQ. J gave up 5 bases and V 5 bases, and 11 bases lay outside the gene matches. CDR3 length: 15 residues. The CDR3 is CASSSGPRGQTEAFF. CDR3 DNA: TGCGCCAGCAGTTCCGGCCCCAGGGGGCAGACTGAAGCTTTCTTT.

The CDR3 spells CASSQDSSLYNEQFF. CDR3 nucleotides: TGCGCCAGCAGCCAAGACAGTTCCCTCTACAATGAGCAGTTCTTC. The gene calls are TRBV5-1 and TRBJ2-1; tentatively, D is TRBD1 (5 bases). The V end was cut by 4 bases, the J end by 3 bases, with 14 bases between. Germline assignment: CDR1 SGHRS and CDR2 YFSETQ. The CDR3 has 15 amino acids.

This sequence joins TRBV5-1 and TRBJ2-5; 9 bases are shared with TRBD2. The germline CDR1 and CDR2 sequences are SGHRS and YFSETQ. The CDR3 contains 13 residues. The V segment lost 3 bases and the J segment 3 bases; nucleotides outside the gene matches: 0. CDR3 protein: CASSSSGKETQYF. The CDR3 DNA is TGCGCCAGCAGCTCTAGCGGGAAAGAGACCCAGTACTTC. The full variable domain, its missing parts supplied by reference TRBV5-1 and TRBJ2-5, is KAGVTQTPRYLIKTRGQQVTLSCSPISGHRSVSWYQQTPGQGLQFLFEYFSETQRNKGNFPGRFSGRQFSNSRSEMNVSTLELGDSALYLCASSSSGKETQYFGPGTRLLVL.

This chain connects TRBV5-6 to TRBJ2-6; D gene uncertain. The V end lost 1 base, the J end lost 0 bases, and 5 bases lay between the germline ends. The CDR3 contains 15 residues. Germline values: CDR1 SGHDT, CDR2 YYEEEE. The CDR3 DNA reads as TGTGCCAGCAGCTTGTATGTCTCTGGGGCCAACGTCCTGACTTTC. It yields the protein CASSLYVSGANVLTF.

The chain employs TRBV9 and TRBJ1-1; D ambiguous. Trimming took 2 bases from V and 3 from J, leaving 8 bases between them. The CDR3 contains 13 residues. Germline V lookup: CDR1 SGDLS, CDR2 YYNGEE. The CDR3 spells CASSVLGDTEAFF. CDR3 nucleotides: TGTGCCAGCAGCGTTCTTGGCGACACTGAAGCTTTCTTT. The full variable domain, its missing parts supplied by reference TRBV9 and TRBJ1-1, is DSGVTQTPKHLITATGQRVTLRCSPRSGDLSVYWYQQSLDQGLQFLIQYYNGEERAKGNILERFSAQQFPDLHSELNLSSLELGDSALYFCASSVLGDTEAFFGQGTRLTVV.

The J gene is TRBJ2-4, the V gene TRBV12-5; D unresolved. With 7 bases removed from V and 8 bases from J, the gap between germline ends came to 9 bases. The germline V gene encodes CDR1 LGHNT and CDR2 FRNRAP. This CDR3 is built from 11 residues. The CDR3 nucleotides are TGTGCTAGTGCAACTGGGGACATTCAGTACTTC. Its translation: CASATGDIQYF.

The chain combines TRBV5-4 with TRBJ2-3; D remains unclear. This CDR3 contains 14 residues. Looked up from germline, CDR1 is SGHNT and CDR2 is YYREEE (reference sequence). The V gene lost 6 bases and the J gene lost 2 bases, with 13 bases spanning the gap. CDR3 sequence reads: CASIADHNTDTQYF. CDR3 nucleotides: TGTGCCAGCATTGCGGACCATAACACAGATACGCAGTATTTT.

This chain connects TRBV7-6 to TRBJ2-2; 11 bases map to TRBD1. The CDR3 extends over 18 amino acids. Germline V CDR1 and CDR2: SGHVS, FNYEAQ. Trimming at V came to 6 bases and at J to 8 bases, leaving 17 bases not matched to a gene. CDR3 in DNA: TGTGCCAGCAGTCTTATCACTTTGCGGACAGGGGGCTTGGGGGAGCTGTTTTTT. This codes for CASSLITLRTGGLGELFF.

The J gene is TRBJ1-1, the V gene TRBV7-3; 7 bases align to TRBD1. The junction had 7 bases not matched to a gene; V was cut back by 5 bases and J by 4 bases. The CDR3 contains 14 residues. Germline CDR1 is SGHTA and CDR2 is FQGTGA. Here the CDR3 DNA reads TGTGCCAGCAGCCCGAAAGCAGGGGGCACTGAAGCTTTCTTT. It translates to CASSPKAGGTEAFF.

The chain combines TRBV19 with TRBJ2-7; D could derive from TRBD1 or TRBD2 (5 bases each). The CDR3 loop spans 14 amino acids. The germline gives CDR1 LNHDA, CDR2 SQIVND (reference sequence). V was pared by 4 bases and J by 2 bases, with 12 bases between. The chain's CDR3 is CASSTRDHPYEQYF. The CDR3 DNA follows: TGTGCCAGTAGTACCCGGGACCACCCCTACGAGCAGTACTTC.

The V and J genes are TRBV2 and TRBJ1-2; no reliable D call. Germline V gene data show CDR1 as SNHLY and CDR2 as FYNNEI. This CDR3 region has 13 residues. The V and J ends lost 6 bases and 4 bases respectively, with 12 bases between them. This chain's CDR3 is CASRLQRAYGYTF. The CDR3 DNA follows: TGTGCCAGCAGACTACAGCGCGCCTATGGCTACACCTTC.

As DNA, the CDR3 is TGTGCCAGCAGCGAGGGAGAAGTCACCGGGGAGCTGTTTTTT. Protein product: CASSEGEVTGELFF. The gene calls are TRBV2 and TRBJ2-2; D may be TRBD2 (5 bases). The germline V and J ends were trimmed by 6 bases and 4 bases, with 12 bases remaining between them. This CDR3 region has 14 residues. CDR1 is SNHLY, CDR2 FYNNEI, per germline.

The V gene is TRBV7-2, the J gene TRBJ2-1, with TRBD2 matching over 8 bases. The CDR3 extends over 15 amino acids. Germline V gene data show CDR1 as SGHTA and CDR2 as FQGNSA. V lost 1 base and J lost 6; bases outside the gene matches: 5. CDR3 coding DNA: TGTGCCAGCAGCTTAGGGGCGGGGGGAGTCAATGAGCAGTTCTTC. The encoded protein is CASSLGAGGVNEQFF.

In this sample, this clone turned up a few times. The chain carries TRBV28 and TRBJ2-7, with D possibly called TRBD1 or TRBD2 (6 bases each). Per the germline V gene, CDR1 is MDHEN and CDR2 is SYDVKM. V shed 8 bases and J shed 5 bases, with 16 bases lying between them. The CDR3 totals 13 residues. For the CDR3, the DNA is TGTGCCAGCCTACCTGGGGGGCAGGACGAGCAGTACTTC. It yields the protein CASLPGGQDEQYF.

The chain is built from TRBV2 and TRBJ1-3; TRBD1 might be the D (5 bases). The CDR3 loop spans 15 amino acids. V lost 5 bases to trimming and J lost 4 bases, with 15 bases between them. Germline CDR1 SNHLY, CDR2 FYNNEI. The CDR3 DNA sequence: TGTGCCAGCAGTAGCAACGCAGGGTCCGGAAACACCATATATTTT. Its translation is CASSSNAGSGNTIYF.

The chain recombines TRBV5-1 with TRBJ2-3; possible D gene TRBD1, 5 bases. Trimming took off 4 bases at V and 2 bases at J, with 17 bases between the two ends. Per germline, CDR1 SGHRS and CDR2 YFSETQ. The CDR3 has 16 amino acids. CDR3 loop: CASSLYRNTITDTQYF. The CDR3 nucleotides read TGCGCCAGCAGCCTATACAGGAATACTATCACAGATACGCAGTATTTT.

A remark on this clone: Additional DNA sequences in this sample encode the identical CDR3. The chain carries TRBV2 and TRBJ2-5; 12 bases are shared with TRBD2. CDR1 and CDR2 (germline): SNHLY, FYNNEI. This CDR3 is built from 18 residues. The V and J ends lost 4 bases and 5 bases, in that order; junction bases with no gene match: 14. CDR3 DNA: TGTGCCAGCAGTGCCGGCCTAGCGGGAGGGCCGGGCGGGGAGACCCAGTACTTC. Amino acids: CASSAGLAGGPGGETQYF.

This clone has just one count. The chain couples TRBV6-5 to TRBJ2-2, with no clear D. The germline CDR1 and CDR2 sequences are MNHEY and SVGAGI. Trimming cost V 0 bases and J 7 bases, with 6 bases left between them. The CDR3 extends over 13 amino acids. This chain's CDR3 is CASSYSPGGELFF. The CDR3 DNA sequence: TGTGCCAGCAGTTACTCCCCGGGCGGGGAGCTGTTTTTT.

The rearrangement joins TRBV6-1 to TRBJ2-7; 8 nucleotides agree with TRBD1. Germline lookup yields CDR1 MNHNS and CDR2 SASEGT. CDR3 length: 14 amino acids. Losses at the gene ends were 6 bases for V and 2 bases for J; bases not matched to a gene: 6. CDR3 protein: CASRGTGYPYEQYF. The CDR3 nucleotides are TGTGCCAGCAGGGGGACAGGTTACCCCTACGAGCAGTACTTC.

The chain links TRBV5-4 to TRBJ2-7, with D hard to call. The CDR3 contains 12 residues. The ends were cut back, 1 base at V and 6 bases at J, with 8 bases in the middle. Germline-derived CDR1 and CDR2 are SGHNT and YYREEE (reference sequence). The CDR3 region is CASSLPPGEQYF. CDR3 coding DNA: TGTGCCAGCAGCTTGCCCCCCGGCGAGCAGTACTTC. Supplemented by reference TRBV5-4 and TRBJ2-7, the full variable domain reads ETGVTQSPTHLIKTRGQQVTLRCSSQSGHNTVSWYQQALGQGPQFIFQYYREEENGRGNFPPRFSGLQFPNYSSELNVNALELDDSALYLCASSLPPGEQYFGPGTRLTVT.

The chain links TRBV5-1 to TRBJ2-4; D is possibly TRBD1 (6 bases). The CDR3 is 14 amino acids. Trimming took off 7 bases at V and 0 bases at J, with 11 bases between the two ends. The germline CDR1 and CDR2 sequences are SGHRS and YFSETQ. The CDR3 spells CASSGELAKNIQYF. The DNA for the CDR3 is TGCGCCAGCTCAGGGGAGTTAGCCAAAAACATTCAGTACTTC. Full variable domain (remainder filled in from reference TRBV5-1 and TRBJ2-4): KAGVTQTPRYLIKTRGQQVTLSCSPISGHRSVSWYQQTPGQGLQFLFEYFSETQRNKGNFPGRFSGRQFSNSRSEMNVSTLELGDSALYLCASSGELAKNIQYFGAGTRLSVL.

The V call is TRBV5-1, the J call TRBJ2-6; D perhaps matches TRBD2 (6 bases). Trimming took 0 bases from V and 0 from J, leaving 13 bases between them. Per the germline V gene, CDR1 is SGHRS and CDR2 is YFSETQ. CDR3 length: 18 amino acids. The CDR3 region has the DNA TGCGCCAGCAGCTTGGTCGGCGTCGGGAGCTCTGGGGCCAACGTCCTGACTTTC. This translates into CASSLVGVGSSGANVLTF.

CDR3 coding DNA: TGTGCCAGCAGCGCGTCCTACGAGCAGTACTTC. It encodes CASSASYEQYF. The J gene is TRBJ2-7, the V gene TRBV5-4, with D unresolved. Germline CDR1 SGHNT, CDR2 YYREEE (reference sequence). V lost 4 bases to trimming and J lost 1 base, with 3 bases between them. The CDR3 covers 11 residues.

The chain employs TRBV7-9 and TRBJ1-4; D is undetermined. CDR1 and CDR2 (germline): SEHNR, FQNEAQ (reference sequence). Trimming pared 5 bases from V and 7 bases from J, leaving 17 bases between. The CDR3 contains 15 residues. The DNA of the CDR3 is TGTGCCAGCAGCCCAGACGGGTTAAACGGTGAAAAACTGTTTTTT. Translating gives CASSPDGLNGEKLFF.